Below, 26 T cell receptor beta chains from the same sample are listed, as sequenced in a study of blood T cell repertoires in COVID-19. Method: immunoSEQ multiplex PCR; TCRdb's copy keeps in-frame clones and lacks some. The data contain roughly 63,000 clones, 88% of them singletons. Sequencing was done on a sample of peripheral blood. The receptors derive from a woman aged 45 to 65 with active or convalescent COVID-19.

The chain carries TRBV12-3 or TRBV12-4 and TRBJ1-6; no firm D call. The V gene lost 7 bases and the J gene lost 10 bases, with 11 bases spanning the gap. The CDR3 covers 12 residues. DNA for the CDR3: TGTGCCAGCAAGATCAGATACTCACCCCTCCACTTT. This sequence encodes CASKIRYSPLHF.

The gene calls are TRBV10-3 and TRBJ1-1; D remains ambiguous. Germline CDR1 ENHRY, CDR2 SYGVKD. Trimming removed 3 bases from V and 1 base from J, with 9 bases in between. The CDR3 has 14 amino acids. CDR3 sequence: CAISERQANTEAFF. As DNA, the CDR3 is TGTGCCATCAGTGAAAGACAAGCGAACACTGAAGCTTTCTTT.

This chain links TRBV11-3 with TRBJ2-1; 8 positions agree with TRBD1. V was pared by 2 bases and J by 3 bases, with 12 bases of the junction left unmatched. The CDR3 sequence is 18 residues long. From germline, CDR1 is SGHNT and CDR2 YENEEA. The CDR3 region is CASSLRGTGRSLYNEQFF. The CDR3 nucleotides are TGTGCCAGCAGCTTACGCGGGACAGGCCGTTCTCTCTACAATGAGCAGTTCTTC.

The chain is built from TRBV15 and TRBJ2-1; TRBD2 might be the D (5 bases). Per the germline V gene, CDR1 is LNHNV and CDR2 is YYDKDF (reference sequence). The V end was cut by 3 bases, the J end by 10 bases, with 10 bases between. There are 12 residues in the CDR3. As DNA, the CDR3 is TGTGCCACCAGCAGCGAGGGATTCGAGCAGTTCTTC. It encodes CATSSEGFEQFF.

The sample holds one count of this clone. The chain links TRBV2 to TRBJ2-1; 12 bases align to TRBD2. In germline, CDR1 is SNHLY, CDR2 FYNNEI. The CDR3 runs 14 residues. V lost 10 bases and J lost 5; bases outside the gene matches: 6. Written as DNA, the CDR3 is TGTGCCACCCCTCGACTAGCGGGGGACAATGAGCAGTTCTTC. Its translation is CATPRLAGDNEQFF.

The rearrangement links TRBV2 to TRBJ1-4, with D maybe TRBD1 (6 bases). Trimming stripped 3 bases from V and 3 bases from J, with 11 bases between. CDR1 and CDR2 (germline): SNHLY, FYNNEI. The CDR3 contains 15 residues. The CDR3 spells CASSEAAGANEKLFF. The CDR3 DNA reads TGTGCCAGCAGTGAGGCGGCAGGGGCTAATGAAAAACTGTTTTTT.

CDR3 sequence reads: CASSRSTGTRVTDTQYF. The DNA for the CDR3 is TGTGCCAGCAGCCGTTCGACCGGGACTAGGGTCACAGATACGCAGTATTTT. This rearrangement joins TRBV5-4 to TRBJ2-3; 8 bases agree with TRBD2. Trimming cost V 4 bases and J 2 bases; bases outside gene matches: 12. This CDR3 has 17 residues. CDR1 and CDR2 from the germline V gene are SGHNT and YYREEE (reference sequence).

The V and J genes are TRBV5-6 and TRBJ1-2; unclear D gene. V was trimmed by 2 bases and J by 4 bases, leaving 9 bases between them. CDR1 and CDR2 (germline): SGHDT, YYEEEE. The CDR3 has 13 residues. DNA for the CDR3: TGTGCCAGCAGCTTTCGGCAGGCCTATGGCTACACCTTC. The encoded protein is CASSFRQAYGYTF.

The J gene is TRBJ2-3, the V gene TRBV11-2; 9 bases line up with TRBD2. Trimming took 5 bases from V and 3 from J; bases not matched to a gene: 9. This CDR3 contains 16 residues. Germline V gene sequence: CDR1 SGHAT, CDR2 FQNNGV. The CDR3 nucleotides are TGTGCCAGCAGCGAGCCTGGACTAGCGACAACAGATACGCAGTATTTT. Translating gives CASSEPGLATTDTQYF.

This sequence joins TRBV9 and TRBJ1-4; possibly TRBD1 for D (5 bases). Germline loops: CDR1 SGDLS, CDR2 YYNGEE. The CDR3 spans 15 residues. The V gene lost 3 bases and the J gene lost 5 bases, with 14 bases spanning the gap. The CDR3 is CASSAQIGQNEKLFF. CDR3 DNA sequence: TGTGCCAGCAGCGCCCAGATAGGACAAAATGAAAAACTGTTTTTT. Drawing the rest from reference TRBV9 and TRBJ1-4, the complete variable domain is DSGVTQTPKHLITATGQRVTLRCSPRSGDLSVYWYQQSLDQGLQFLIQYYNGEERAKGNILERFSAQQFPDLHSELNLSSLELGDSALYFCASSAQIGQNEKLFFGSGTQLSVL.

The chain uses TRBV6-1 and TRBJ1-3, with D perhaps matching TRBD1 (6 bases). Trimming pared 2 bases from V and 4 bases from J, leaving 6 bases between. The CDR3 is made up of 13 amino acids. Germline CDR1 is MNHNS and CDR2 is SASEGT. The CDR3 loop reads CASSEQGGNTIYF. CDR3 in DNA: TGTGCCAGCAGTGAACAGGGGGGAAACACCATATATTTT.

This chain joins TRBV9 and TRBJ2-1; D remains unclear. The germline V and J ends were trimmed by 0 bases and 9 bases, with 10 bases remaining between them. The germline V gene has CDR1 SGDLS and CDR2 YYNGEE. The CDR3 loop spans 13 amino acids. This CDR3 is CASSVGGRSEQFF. CDR3 DNA sequence: TGTGCCAGCAGCGTAGGAGGTAGATCTGAGCAGTTCTTC.

The chain combines TRBV7-6 with TRBJ1-3; the D gene is possibly TRBD1 (6 bases). From germline, CDR1 is SGHVS and CDR2 FNYEAQ. With 4 bases removed from V and 4 bases from J, the gap between germline ends came to 14 bases. The CDR3 spans 15 residues. The CDR3 DNA follows: TGTGCCAGCAGCTCAACAGGGATCTTCGGAAACACCATATATTTT. Translation gives CASSSTGIFGNTIYF.

The gene calls are TRBV25-1 and TRBJ1-2; 7 positions match TRBD1. This CDR3 has 15 amino acids. V shed 5 bases, J shed 7 bases, and the junction held 13 bases outside the gene matches. Germline values: CDR1 MGHDK, CDR2 SYGVNS. CDR3 DNA sequence: TGTGCCAGCAGTCAGGGGGACAATCTGTCAAGTGGCTACACCTTC. Translation gives CASSQGDNLSSGYTF.

This clone was detected only once. The chain has TRBV5-4 and TRBJ2-7; perhaps TRBD2 as D (7 bases). Trimming cost V 1 base and J 5 bases, with 16 bases left between them. The CDR3 covers 15 residues. Germline V gives CDR1 SGHNT, CDR2 YYREEE (reference sequence). The CDR3 loop is CASSLFSGGANEQYF. As DNA, the CDR3 is TGTGCCAGCAGCTTGTTTTCGGGGGGCGCCAACGAGCAGTACTTC.

In its sample, this clone was seen a few times. The V gene is TRBV2, the J gene TRBJ1-1; D might be TRBD1 (6 bases). Trimming stripped 5 bases from V and 1 base from J, with 14 bases between. Germline loops: CDR1 SNHLY, CDR2 FYNNEI. The CDR3 spans 15 residues. The DNA for the CDR3 is TGTGCCAGCAGTTGGAATCCGGGACAGAACACTGAAGCTTTCTTT. It encodes CASSWNPGQNTEAFF. Full variable domain (missing parts from reference TRBV2 and TRBJ1-1): EPEVTQTPSHQVTQMGQEVILRCVPISNHLYFYWYRQILGQKVEFLVSFYNNEISEKSEIFDDQFSVERPDGSNFTLKIRSTKLEDSAMYFCASSWNPGQNTEAFFGQGTRLTVV.

This sequence joins TRBV24-1 and TRBJ1-2; D ambiguous. The CDR3 has 16 amino acids. V lost 0 bases and J 3 bases, leaving 13 bases between the germline ends. Germline values: CDR1 KGHDR, CDR2 SFDVKD. The CDR3 here is CATSDLSVRGYYGYTF. The CDR3 DNA reads as TGTGCCACCAGTGATTTGTCCGTACGGGGATACTATGGCTACACCTTC.

The CDR3 DNA sequence: TGTGCCATCAGTGATCGGGGGGAGTCAGAGACCCAGTACTTC. Translated: CAISDRGESETQYF. The chain employs TRBV10-3 and TRBJ2-5, with 7 positions matching TRBD2. The V and J ends lost 3 bases and 4 bases, in that order; junction bases with no gene match: 5. CDR1 ENHRY and CDR2 SYGVKD come from the germline V gene. The CDR3 runs 14 residues.

CDR3 DNA sequence: TGTGCCAGCAGGCCGACAGGGGCAAACTCCTACGAGCAGTACTTC. This gives the protein CASRPTGANSYEQYF. The rearrangement uses TRBV6-5 and TRBJ2-7; 8 bases match TRBD1. Germline loops: CDR1 MNHEY, CDR2 SVGAGI. CDR3 length: 15 residues. V trimming: 6 bases; J trimming: 0 bases; junction bases outside the gene matches: 7.

V usage is TRBV5-1 and J usage is TRBJ2-7, with 7 bases that match TRBD2. V lost 7 bases to trimming and J lost 6 bases; unmatched junction nucleotides: 4. Germline V lookup: CDR1 SGHRS, CDR2 YFSETQ. The CDR3 contains 11 residues. CDR3 region: CASRGEAEQYF. In DNA form, the CDR3 reads TGCGCCAGCCGGGGGGAGGCCGAGCAGTACTTC.

This clone was counted between two and nine times. The J gene is TRBJ1-2, the V gene TRBV14; TRBD1 might be the D (5 bases). Trimming took off 5 bases at V and 3 bases at J, with 28 bases between the two ends. The CDR3 consists of 19 residues. Germline V CDR1 and CDR2: SGHDN, FVKESK. CDR3 DNA sequence: TGTGCCAGCAGCAGACAACCGGGGGTCATTCCAGGCAGTGACTATGGCTACACCTTC. Translation: CASSRQPGVIPGSDYGYTF.

The chain joins TRBV2 to TRBJ1-1; D remains ambiguous. The length of the CDR3 is 11 residues. The V and J ends lost 7 bases and 1 base respectively, with 4 bases between them. The germline CDR1 and CDR2 sequences are SNHLY and FYNNEI. The CDR3 here is CASTRNTEAFF. The CDR3 DNA reads TGTGCCAGCACCCGGAACACTGAAGCTTTCTTT. The full variable domain, completed using reference TRBV2 and TRBJ1-1, is EPEVTQTPSHQVTQMGQEVILRCVPISNHLYFYWYRQILGQKVEFLVSFYNNEISEKSEIFDDQFSVERPDGSNFTLKIRSTKLEDSAMYFCASTRNTEAFFGQGTRLTVV.

This chain joins TRBV30 and TRBJ1-5; D is perhaps TRBD1 (5 bases). The CDR3 is made up of 14 amino acids. Germline V gene sequence: CDR1 GTSNPN, CDR2 SVGIG (reference sequence). V gave up 1 base and J gave up 3 bases, with 10 bases separating them. The CDR3 loop reads CAWSAQGFNQPQHF. The CDR3 DNA reads as TGTGCCTGGAGTGCTCAGGGATTCAATCAGCCCCAGCATTTT.

The genes are TRBV7-9 and TRBJ2-7; 12 bases match TRBD2. CDR1 and CDR2 from the germline V gene are SEHNR and FQNEAQ (reference sequence). The V segment lost 2 bases and the J segment 5 bases; nucleotides outside the gene matches: 10. The CDR3 length is 17 residues. CDR3 sequence: CASSLRGRLAGVNEQYF. Here the CDR3 DNA reads TGTGCCAGCAGCTTAAGGGGTCGACTAGCGGGAGTTAACGAGCAGTACTTC.

The J gene is TRBJ2-1, the V gene TRBV7-3; 12 nucleotides match TRBD2. Germline CDR1 SGHTA, CDR2 FQGTGA. This CDR3 contains 16 residues. V shed 4 bases and J 3 bases; nucleotides not matched to a gene: 4. The CDR3 nucleotides are TGTGCCAGCAGCTCTCTAGCGGGAGGGGGCTACAATGAGCAGTTCTTC. This sequence encodes CASSSLAGGGYNEQFF.

The J gene is TRBJ2-1, the V gene TRBV27; 7 bases align to TRBD1. Germline CDR1 and CDR2: MNHEY and SMNVEV (reference sequence). The CDR3 runs to 15 residues. After removal of 5 bases from V and 0 bases from J, the junction contained 4 bases not matched to a gene. The CDR3 DNA is TGTGCCAGCAGTAGTGCAGGGGGCTCCTACAATGAGCAGTTCTTC. Translating it yields CASSSAGGSYNEQFF.